Listed below are T cell receptor beta chains from one sample, sequenced in a study of shared clonotypes between healthy human individuals. TCRdb's table, derived via immunoSEQ multiplex PCR, lists solely in-frame clones and lacks some. The data contain approximately 2,000,000 clones, 92% of them singletons. The specimen was naive CD4+ T cells from PBMCs. These receptor sequences come from a man between 18 and 29 years old in good health. Some clones in this sample may be carry-over from other donors' samples. Each CDR3 is given with its conserved first and last residue. Fields, in order: D gene, V gene, clone size, J gene, CDR3 protein, CDR3 DNA. The D gene is left open where the match is weak. Clone size is given for some rows only: seen once, a few or many times, or a class if the clone is expanded.

NA	TRBV7-9	NA	TRBJ2-7	CASSPILSDTSYEQYF	TGTGCCAGCAGCCCAATCCTCAGCGACACCTCCTACGAGCAGTACTTC
NA	TRBV2	NA	TRBJ2-2	CASSGWIITGELFF	TGTGCCAGCAGTGGGTGGATCATCACCGGGGAGCTGTTTTTT
NA	TRBV2	NA	TRBJ2-7	CASSESEGKFYEQYF	TGTGCCAGCAGTGAATCGGAAGGGAAATTTTACGAGCAGTACTTC
NA	TRBV28	NA	TRBJ1-4	CASSFYGVGEKLFF	TGTGCCAGCAGTTTTTATGGGGTAGGGGAAAAACTGTTTTTT
TRBD2	TRBV27	NA	TRBJ2-3	CASTVLSGMLGGRTDTQYF	TGTGCCAGCACCGTGTTGAGCGGGATGCTAGGAGGGCGCACAGATACGCAGTATTTT
TRBD2	TRBV4-2	NA	TRBJ2-3	CASSQLGTSGISDTQYF	TGTGCCAGCAGCCAGCTGGGGACTAGCGGGATTTCAGATACGCAGTATTTT
NA	TRBV12-5	NA	TRBJ2-1	CASGYRGNEQFF	TGTGCTAGTGGTTATAGAGGAAATGAGCAGTTCTTC
TRBD2	TRBV28	NA	TRBJ2-4	CATSPGGPGNIQYF	TGTGCCACTTCTCCGGGAGGGCCTGGAAACATTCAGTACTTC
TRBD1	TRBV28	NA	TRBJ2-5	CASETGQKQETQYF	TGTGCCAGCGAGACGGGACAGAAACAAGAGACCCAGTACTTC
NA	TRBV6-5	NA	TRBJ1-1	CASSYSEGTEAFF	TGTGCCAGCAGTTACTCGGAAGGCACTGAAGCTTTCTTT
TRBD2	TRBV6-5	NA	TRBJ2-5	CATSSAGGETQYF	TGTGCCACCTCCTCAGCGGGAGGGGAGACCCAGTACTTC
TRBD2	TRBV7-2	NA	TRBJ2-1	CASSLRLAGNNEQFF	TGTGCCAGCAGCTTAAGGCTAGCGGGAAACAATGAGCAGTTCTTC
NA	TRBV6-5	few	TRBJ1-3	CASRELSSGNTIYF	TGTGCCAGCAGAGAACTGAGCTCTGGAAACACCATATATTTT
NA	TRBV7-2	NA	TRBJ2-1	CASSYGGEQFF	TGTGCCAGCAGCTATGGGGGTGAGCAGTTCTTC
NA	TRBV27	NA	TRBJ2-7	CASSLGGWDSYEQYF	TGTGCCAGCAGTTTAGGGGGATGGGACTCCTACGAGCAGTACTTC
NA	TRBV29-1	NA	TRBJ2-3	CSVEKGSTDTQYF	TGCAGCGTTGAGAAGGGGAGTACAGATACGCAGTATTTT
NA	TRBV6-6	NA	TRBJ2-7	CASSYTGQGHMEQYF	TGTGCCAGCAGTTACACCGGCCAGGGTCATATGGAGCAGTACTTC
TRBD1	TRBV2	NA	TRBJ2-5	CASSRDRVLETQYF	TGTGCCAGCAGCAGGGACAGGGTGTTGGAGACCCAGTACTTC
TRBD2	TRBV4-1	NA	TRBJ2-5	CASSQIGGDGTQYF	TGCGCCAGCAGCCAAATTGGGGGGGATGGGACCCAGTACTTC
NA	TRBV5-1	NA	TRBJ1-4	CASSLAGAKNEKLFF	TGCGCCAGCAGCTTGGCAGGGGCAAAGAATGAAAAACTGTTTTTT
NA	TRBV5-1	NA	TRBJ2-2	CASAIQGDTGELFF	TGCGCCAGCGCAATCCAGGGAGACACCGGGGAGCTGTTTTTT
NA	TRBV6-6	NA	TRBJ2-7	CASSFGHPSVSYEQYF	TGTGCCAGCAGTTTCGGACATCCAAGCGTTAGTTACGAGCAGTACTTC
TRBD2	TRBV11-2	NA	TRBJ2-7	CASSLYPRGGHEQYF	TGTGCCAGCAGCTTATACCCCCGGGGGGGCCACGAGCAGTACTTC
TRBD1	TRBV10-3	NA	TRBJ1-2	CAISDLTGGRGSYGYTF	TGTGCCATCAGTGACCTGACAGGGGGCAGGGGTTCCTATGGCTACACCTTC
TRBD1	TRBV11-2	NA	TRBJ1-1	CASSLNRGNTEAFF	TGTGCCAGCAGCTTAAACAGGGGGAACACTGAAGCTTTCTTT
TRBD1	TRBV7-8	NA	TRBJ2-3	CASSFTGQVITDTQYF	TGTGCCAGCAGCTTTACGGGACAGGTCATAACAGATACGCAGTATTTT
TRBD1	TRBV29-1	NA	TRBJ2-7	CSATGDTYEQYF	TGCAGCGCCACAGGGGATACCTACGAGCAGTACTTC
NA	TRBV4-1	NA	TRBJ2-7	CASSQSIYEQYF	TGCGCCAGCAGCCAAAGCATCTACGAGCAGTACTTC
TRBD2	TRBV5-1	NA	TRBJ2-3	CASSGSSGSVSGTDTQYF	TGCGCCAGCAGCGGTTCTAGCGGGAGCGTTTCGGGCACAGATACGCAGTATTTT
NA	TRBV21-1	NA	TRBJ2-3	CASSKRGSTDTQYF	TGTGCCAGCAGCAAACGAGGGTCCACAGATACGCAGTATTTT
NA	TRBV4-2	few	TRBJ1-2	CASSQRTANYGYTF	TGTGCCAGCAGCCAGAGGACAGCTAACTATGGCTACACCTTC
TRBD2	TRBV7-9	NA	TRBJ2-7	CASGAGPTYEQYF	TGTGCCAGCGGAGCGGGACCAACCTACGAGCAGTACTTC